Below are 9 T cell receptor beta chains sequenced from a single sample in a study of T-cell memory formation after mild COVID-19. TCRdb reanalysed the 5' RACE reads using MiXCR and keeps one entry per CDR3 protein. In the table there are approximately 150,000 distinct CDR3 sequences, approximately 5.7% of which are singletons. The sequenced material came from PBMCs or a T cell subset sorted from them (not recorded which). Receptors were obtained from an adult woman who had mild COVID-19 (a few samples of this study predate the infection). Cell type and time point are not known.

The J gene is TRBJ1-1, the V gene TRBV3-1, with 9 bases lining up with TRBD1. Germline lookup yields CDR1 LGHDT and CDR2 YNNKEL (reference sequence). V was clipped by 6 bases and J by 0 bases; unmatched bases: 8. CDR3 size: 16 residues. In nucleotides, the CDR3 is TGTGCCAGCAGACTAGGGACAGGGACCTTGAACACTGAAGCTTTCTTT. It encodes CASRLGTGTLNTEAFF.

In its sample, this clonotype was seen a few times. This chain connects TRBV6-2 or TRBV6-3 to TRBJ2-3; TRBD2 matches 7 bases. Germline assignment: CDR1 MNHEY and CDR2 SVGEGT. The V gene end was trimmed by 4 bases and the J gene end by 11 bases; junction bases not matched to a gene: 3. CDR3 length equals 11 residues. This chain's CDR3 is CASSSGGRQYF. CDR3 in DNA: TGTGCCAGCAGTTCGGGGGGAAGGCAGTATTTT.

This clonotype was recorded a few times. This rearrangement joins TRBV24-1 to TRBJ2-1; D might be TRBD1 (6 bases). The CDR3 extends over 15 amino acids. V was clipped by 3 bases and J by 2 bases, with 10 bases between them. Germline CDR1 reads KGHDR; CDR2 reads SFDVKD. CDR3 sequence (DNA): TGTGCCACCAGTGATCCGGGACACCCCTACAATGAGCAGTTCTTC. Translated: CATSDPGHPYNEQFF.

The rearrangement links TRBV7-9 to TRBJ2-3, with a tentative D call TRBD1 (5 bases). The CDR3 contains 15 residues. Between the trimmed V and J ends, which lost 5 bases and 1 base, there was a span of 13 bases. Per germline, CDR1 SEHNR and CDR2 FQNEAQ (reference sequence). The CDR3 reads CASSPSGLGTDTQYF. Here the CDR3 DNA reads TGTGCCAGCAGCCCCTCAGGGCTAGGCACAGATACGCAGTATTTT.

The chain joins TRBV7-3 to TRBJ1-6; 7 nucleotides align to TRBD1. V trimming: 2 bases; J trimming: 7 bases; junction bases outside the gene matches: 5. Germline loops: CDR1 SGHTA, CDR2 FQGTGA. This CDR3 has 15 residues. The CDR3 sequence is CASSLSQGGNSPLHF. CDR3 sequence (DNA): TGTGCCAGCAGCTTATCTCAGGGGGGAAATTCACCCCTCCACTTT. Using reference TRBV7-3 and TRBJ1-6 for the parts outside the CDR3, the full variable domain is GAGVSQTPSNKVTEKGKYVELRCDPISGHTALYWYRQSLGQGPEFLIYFQGTGAADDSGLPNDRFFAVRPEGSVSTLKIQRTERGDSAVYLCASSLSQGGNSPLHFGNGTRLTVT.

This clonotype was detected many times. The chain is built from TRBV24-1 and TRBJ2-1, with TRBD2 as a possible D gene (6 bases). CDR3 length: 14 amino acids. V was trimmed by 4 bases and J by 7 bases, leaving 13 bases between them. The germline V gene encodes CDR1 KGHDR and CDR2 SFDVKD. Written as DNA, the CDR3 is TGTGCCACCAGTGAGCCCGGGAGAGGGAATGAGCAGTTCTTC. As protein: CATSEPGRGNEQFF.

The J gene is TRBJ2-7, the V gene TRBV20-1, with TRBD1 matching 10 bases. J lost 0 bases, V lost 2 bases, and 16 bases had no gene match. Germline V CDR1 and CDR2: DFQATT, SNEGSKA (reference sequence). The CDR3 runs 19 residues. The chain's CDR3 is CSARWDRGTLRSRSYEQYF. CDR3 nucleotide sequence: TGCAGTGCTAGATGGGACAGGGGAACGTTGAGGTCGCGCTCCTACGAGCAGTACTTC.

This clonotype was picked up a small number of times. The chain couples TRBV3-1 to TRBJ2-7; D gene unclear. CDR3 size: 15 residues. Germline assignment: CDR1 LGHDT and CDR2 YNNKEL (reference sequence). Trimming took off 3 bases at V and 3 bases at J, with 15 bases between the two ends. CDR3 sequence reads: CASSHDDGSFYEQYF. The CDR3 DNA reads TGTGCCAGCAGCCACGACGATGGGTCTTTCTACGAGCAGTACTTC.

This clonotype was observed many times. CDR3 nucleotides: TGCAGTGCTAGTAAGGGACATAGTTCTGGAAACATTCAGTACTTC. Protein: CSASKGHSSGNIQYF. The J gene is TRBJ2-4, the V gene TRBV20-1; a possible D gene is TRBD1 (6 bases). Germline lookup yields CDR1 DFQATT and CDR2 SNEGSKA (reference sequence). This CDR3 region has 15 residues. V gave up 3 bases and J gave up 6 bases, with 18 bases separating them.